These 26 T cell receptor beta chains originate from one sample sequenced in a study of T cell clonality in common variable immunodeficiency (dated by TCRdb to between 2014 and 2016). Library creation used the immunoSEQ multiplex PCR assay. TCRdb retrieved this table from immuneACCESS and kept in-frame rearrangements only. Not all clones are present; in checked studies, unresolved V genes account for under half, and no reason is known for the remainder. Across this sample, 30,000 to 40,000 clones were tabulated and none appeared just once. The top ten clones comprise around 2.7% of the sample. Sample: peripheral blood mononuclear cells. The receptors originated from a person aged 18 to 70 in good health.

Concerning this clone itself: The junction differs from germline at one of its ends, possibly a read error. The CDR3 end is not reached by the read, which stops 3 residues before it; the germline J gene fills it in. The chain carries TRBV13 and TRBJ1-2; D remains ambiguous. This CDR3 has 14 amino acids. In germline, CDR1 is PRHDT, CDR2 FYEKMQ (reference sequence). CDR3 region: CASSLGGLDYGYTF. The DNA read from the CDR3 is TGTGCCAGCAGCTTAGGGGGATTGGACTATGGA.

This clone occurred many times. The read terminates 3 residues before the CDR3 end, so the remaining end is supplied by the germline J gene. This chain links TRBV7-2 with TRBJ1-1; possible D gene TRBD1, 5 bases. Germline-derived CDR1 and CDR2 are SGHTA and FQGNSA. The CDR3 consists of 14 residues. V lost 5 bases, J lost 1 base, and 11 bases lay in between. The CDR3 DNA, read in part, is TGTGCCAGCAGCCCATACGGGGGGAACACTGAA. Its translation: CASSPYGGNTE. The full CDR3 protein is CASSPYGGNTEAFF.

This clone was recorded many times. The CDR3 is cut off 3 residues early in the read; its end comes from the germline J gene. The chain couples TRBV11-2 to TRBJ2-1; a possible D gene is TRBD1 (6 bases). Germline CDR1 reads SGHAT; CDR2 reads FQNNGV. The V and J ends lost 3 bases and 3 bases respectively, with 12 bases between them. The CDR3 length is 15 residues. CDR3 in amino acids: CASSFSRGSYNEQFF. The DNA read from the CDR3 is TGTGCCAGCAGCTTTAGCAGGGGAAGCTACAATGAG.

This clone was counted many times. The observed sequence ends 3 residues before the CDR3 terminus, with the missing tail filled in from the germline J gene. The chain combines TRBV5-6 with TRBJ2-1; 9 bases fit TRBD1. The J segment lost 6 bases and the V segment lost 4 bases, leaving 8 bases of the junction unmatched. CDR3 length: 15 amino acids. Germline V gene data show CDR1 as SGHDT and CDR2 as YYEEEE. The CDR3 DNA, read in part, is TGTGCCAGCAGCCGCCGACAGGGGGTGGCCAATGAG. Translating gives CASSRRQGVANE. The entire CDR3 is CASSRRQGVANEQFF.

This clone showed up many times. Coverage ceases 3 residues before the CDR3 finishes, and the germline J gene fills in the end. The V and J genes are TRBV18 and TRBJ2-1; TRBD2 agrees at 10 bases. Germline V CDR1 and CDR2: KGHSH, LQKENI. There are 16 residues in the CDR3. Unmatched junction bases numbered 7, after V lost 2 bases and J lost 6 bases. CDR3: CASSPMGLAGVNEQFF. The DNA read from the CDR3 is TGTGCCAGCTCACCAATGGGGCTAGCGGGAGTCAATGAG.

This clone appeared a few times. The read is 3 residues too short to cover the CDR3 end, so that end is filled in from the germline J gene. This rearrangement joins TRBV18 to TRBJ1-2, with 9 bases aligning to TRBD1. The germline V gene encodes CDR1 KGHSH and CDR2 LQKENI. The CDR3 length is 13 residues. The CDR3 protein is CASSRTGVYDYTF. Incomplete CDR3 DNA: TGTGCCAGCTCCCGGACAGGGGTATACGAC.

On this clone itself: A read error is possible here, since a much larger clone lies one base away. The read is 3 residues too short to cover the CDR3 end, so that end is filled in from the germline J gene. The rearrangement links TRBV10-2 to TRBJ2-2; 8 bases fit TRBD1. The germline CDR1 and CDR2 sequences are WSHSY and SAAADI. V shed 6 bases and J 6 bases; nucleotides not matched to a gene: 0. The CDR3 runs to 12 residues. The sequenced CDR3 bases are TGCGCCAGCAGGACAGGGGCCGGGGAG. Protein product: CASRTGAGE. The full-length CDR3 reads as CASRTGAGELFF.

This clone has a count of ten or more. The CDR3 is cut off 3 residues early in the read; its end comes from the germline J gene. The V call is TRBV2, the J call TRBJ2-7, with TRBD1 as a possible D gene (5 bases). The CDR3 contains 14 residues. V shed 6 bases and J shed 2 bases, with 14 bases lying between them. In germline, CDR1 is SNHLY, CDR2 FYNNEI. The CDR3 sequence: CASSAQGGAYEQYF. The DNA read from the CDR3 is TGTGCCAGCAGCGCCCAGGGCGGAGCCTACGAG.

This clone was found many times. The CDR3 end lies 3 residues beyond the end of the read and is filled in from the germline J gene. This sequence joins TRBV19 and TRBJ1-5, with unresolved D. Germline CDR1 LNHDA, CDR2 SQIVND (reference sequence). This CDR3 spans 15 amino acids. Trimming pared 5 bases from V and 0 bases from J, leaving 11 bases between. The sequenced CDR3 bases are TGTGCCAGTAGTTCAAGCCAATCTAGCAATCAGCCC. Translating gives CASSSSQSSNQP. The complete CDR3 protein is CASSSSQSSNQPQHF.

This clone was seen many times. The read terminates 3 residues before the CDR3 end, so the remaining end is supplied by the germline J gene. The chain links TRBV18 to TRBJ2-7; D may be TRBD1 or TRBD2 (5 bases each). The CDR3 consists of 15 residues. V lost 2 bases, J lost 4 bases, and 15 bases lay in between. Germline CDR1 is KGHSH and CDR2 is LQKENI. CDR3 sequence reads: CASSPIRGADYEQYF. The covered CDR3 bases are TGTGCCAGCTCACCAATACGAGGGGCGGATTACGAG.

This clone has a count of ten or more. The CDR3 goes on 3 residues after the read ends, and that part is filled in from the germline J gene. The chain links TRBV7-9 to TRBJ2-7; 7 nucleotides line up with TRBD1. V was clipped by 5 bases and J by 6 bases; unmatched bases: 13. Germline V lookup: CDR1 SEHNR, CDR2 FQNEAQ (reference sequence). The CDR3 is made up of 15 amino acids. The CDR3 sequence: CASSRKGDRDVEQYF. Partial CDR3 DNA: TGTGCCAGCAGCCGTAAGGGAGACAGGGACGTCGAG. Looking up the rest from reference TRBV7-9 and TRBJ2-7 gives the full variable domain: DTGVSQNPRHKITKRGQNVTFRCDPISEHNRLYWYRQTLGQGPEFLTYFQNEAQLEKSRLLSDRFSAERPKGSFSTLEIQRTEQGDSAMYLCASSRKGDRDVEQYFGPGTRLTVT.

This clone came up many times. CDR3 DNA (partial): TGCAGTGCTGCTACTAGCGGAGTAACCTACGAG. It is translated as CSAATSGVTYE. The entire CDR3 protein reads CSAATSGVTYEQYF. The chain combines TRBV20-1 with TRBJ2-7; 8 nucleotides agree with TRBD2. The read comes to an end 3 residues before the CDR3 does, leaving the germline J gene to fill in the end. The CDR3 is 14 amino acids. Per germline, CDR1 DFQATT and CDR2 SNEGSKA (reference sequence). Germline trimming cut 5 bases from V and 2 bases from J; bases unmatched to any gene: 8.

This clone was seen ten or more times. CDR3 DNA, as far as it was read: TGCAGCGTTGAAGGGGACAGGTGGCCCTATGGC. It codes for CSVEGDRWPYG. The entire CDR3 is CSVEGDRWPYGYTF. J is TRBJ1-2 and V is TRBV29-1, with TRBD1 matching over 8 bases. The CDR3 is cut off 3 residues early in the read; its end comes from the germline J gene. CDR1 SQVTM and CDR2 ANQGSEA come from the germline V gene. The CDR3 is made up of 14 amino acids. V gave up 1 base and J gave up 4 bases; unmatched junction bases: 5.

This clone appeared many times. The CDR3 DNA, read in part, is TGTGCCAGCTCACCACCGAGGCAGGGATTCAGCTTTAACTATGGC. This sequence encodes CASSPPRQGFSFNYG. The whole CDR3 protein reads CASSPPRQGFSFNYGYTF. The chain combines TRBV18 with TRBJ1-2; D may be TRBD1 (5 bases). The read stops 3 residues short of the end of the CDR3; the missing end is completed from the germline J gene. V gave up 0 bases and J gave up 1 base, with 18 bases separating them. CDR1 and CDR2 (germline): KGHSH, LQKENI. The CDR3 totals 18 residues.

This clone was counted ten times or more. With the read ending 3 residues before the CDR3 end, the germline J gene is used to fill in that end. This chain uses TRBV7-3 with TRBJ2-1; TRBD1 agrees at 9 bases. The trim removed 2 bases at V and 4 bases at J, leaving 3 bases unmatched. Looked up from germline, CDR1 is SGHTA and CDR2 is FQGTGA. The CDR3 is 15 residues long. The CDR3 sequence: CASSLLGQGYNEQFF. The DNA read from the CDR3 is TGTGCCAGCAGCTTACTCGGACAGGGGTACAATGAG. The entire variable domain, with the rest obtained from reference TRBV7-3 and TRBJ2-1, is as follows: GAGVSQTPSNKVTEKGKYVELRCDPISGHTALYWYRQSLGQGPEFLIYFQGTGAADDSGLPNDRFFAVRPEGSVSTLKIQRTERGDSAVYLCASSLLGQGYNEQFFGPGTRLTVL.

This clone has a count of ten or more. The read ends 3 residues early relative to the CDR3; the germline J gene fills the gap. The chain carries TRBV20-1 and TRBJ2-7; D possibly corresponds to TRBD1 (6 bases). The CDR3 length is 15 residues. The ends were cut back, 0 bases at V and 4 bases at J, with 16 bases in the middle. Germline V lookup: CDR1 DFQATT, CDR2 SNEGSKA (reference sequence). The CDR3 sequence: CSARDLGTSLYEQYF. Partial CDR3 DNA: TGCAGTGCTAGAGATCTGGGGACAAGTTTATACGAG.

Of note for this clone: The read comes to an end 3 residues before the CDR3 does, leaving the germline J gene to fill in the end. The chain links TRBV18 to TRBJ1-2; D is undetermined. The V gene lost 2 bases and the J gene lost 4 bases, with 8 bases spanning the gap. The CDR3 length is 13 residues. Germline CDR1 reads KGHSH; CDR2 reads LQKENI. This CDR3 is CASSPESSYGYTF. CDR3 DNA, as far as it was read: TGTGCCAGCTCACCAGAGTCCAGCTATGGC.

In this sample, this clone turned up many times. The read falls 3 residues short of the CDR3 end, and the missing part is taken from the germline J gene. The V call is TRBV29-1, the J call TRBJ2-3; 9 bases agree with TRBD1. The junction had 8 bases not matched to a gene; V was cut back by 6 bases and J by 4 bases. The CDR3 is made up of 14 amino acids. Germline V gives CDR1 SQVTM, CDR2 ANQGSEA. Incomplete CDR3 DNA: TGCAGCGTCCGGACAGGGGTATTTCCAGATACG. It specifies CSVRTGVFPDT. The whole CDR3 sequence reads CSVRTGVFPDTQYF.

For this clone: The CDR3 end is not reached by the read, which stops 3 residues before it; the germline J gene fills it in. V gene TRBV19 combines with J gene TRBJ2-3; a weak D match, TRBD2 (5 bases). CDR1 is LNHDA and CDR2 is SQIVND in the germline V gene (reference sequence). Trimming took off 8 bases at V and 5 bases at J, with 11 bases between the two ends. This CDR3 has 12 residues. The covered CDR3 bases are TGTGCCAGTGGAAGGGCGGGAGATACG. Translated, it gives CASGRAGDT. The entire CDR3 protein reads CASGRAGDTQYF. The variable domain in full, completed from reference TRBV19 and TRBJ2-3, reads DGGITQSPKYLFRKEGQNVTLSCEQNLNHDAMYWYRQDPGQGLRLIYYSQIVNDFQKGDIAEGYSVSREKKESFPLTVTSAQKNPTAFYLCASGRAGDTQYFGPGTRLTVL.

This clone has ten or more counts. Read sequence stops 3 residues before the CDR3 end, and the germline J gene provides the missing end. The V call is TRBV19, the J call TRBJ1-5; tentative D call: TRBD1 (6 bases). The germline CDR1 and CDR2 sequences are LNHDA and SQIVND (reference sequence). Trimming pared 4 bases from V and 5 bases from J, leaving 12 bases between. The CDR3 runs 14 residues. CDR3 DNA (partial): TGTGCCAGTAGTACCGACAGGCGGGATCAGCCC. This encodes CASSTDRRDQP. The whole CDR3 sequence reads CASSTDRRDQPQHF.

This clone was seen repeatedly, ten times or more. CDR3 DNA (partial): TGTGCCAGCAGCCAACTACCGAGGGGAGACTATGGC. Its protein product is CASSQLPRGDYG. The whole CDR3 sequence is CASSQLPRGDYGYTF. The chain employs TRBV14 and TRBJ1-2; a possible D gene is TRBD1 (5 bases). Read data end 3 residues before the CDR3 end; the end is taken from the germline J gene. This CDR3 is built from 15 residues. The germline gives CDR1 SGHDN, CDR2 FVKESK. V was trimmed by 2 bases and J by 3 bases, leaving 13 bases between them.

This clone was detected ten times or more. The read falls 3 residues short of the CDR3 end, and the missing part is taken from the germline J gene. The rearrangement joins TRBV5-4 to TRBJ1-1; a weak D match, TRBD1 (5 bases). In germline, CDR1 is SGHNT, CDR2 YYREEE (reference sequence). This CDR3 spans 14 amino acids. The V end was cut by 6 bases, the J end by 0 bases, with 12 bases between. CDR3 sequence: CASMEKGLNTEAFF. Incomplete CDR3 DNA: TGTGCCAGCATGGAAAAGGGGCTGAACACTGAA.

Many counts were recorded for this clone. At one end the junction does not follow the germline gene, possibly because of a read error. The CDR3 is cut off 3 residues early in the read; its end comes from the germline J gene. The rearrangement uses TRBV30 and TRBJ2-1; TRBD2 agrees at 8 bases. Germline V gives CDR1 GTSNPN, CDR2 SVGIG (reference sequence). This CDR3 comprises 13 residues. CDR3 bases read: TGTGCTTGGACCGCACTAGCGGTGAATGAG. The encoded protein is CAWTALAVNE. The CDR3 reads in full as CAWTALAVNEQFF.

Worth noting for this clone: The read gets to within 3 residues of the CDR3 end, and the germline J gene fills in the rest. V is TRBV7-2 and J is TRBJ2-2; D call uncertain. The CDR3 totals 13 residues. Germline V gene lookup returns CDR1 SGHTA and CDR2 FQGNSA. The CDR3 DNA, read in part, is TGTGCCAGCAGCCCGAGAGGTTGGTCACCG. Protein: CASSPRGWSP. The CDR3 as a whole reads CASSPRGWSPLFF.

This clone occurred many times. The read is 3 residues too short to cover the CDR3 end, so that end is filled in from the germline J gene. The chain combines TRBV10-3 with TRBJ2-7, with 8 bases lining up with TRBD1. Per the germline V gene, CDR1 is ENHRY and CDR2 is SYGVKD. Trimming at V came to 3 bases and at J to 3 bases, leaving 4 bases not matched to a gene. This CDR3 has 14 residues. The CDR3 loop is CAISDGQGLYEQYF. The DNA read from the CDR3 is TGTGCCATCAGTGACGGACAGGGACTCTACGAG.

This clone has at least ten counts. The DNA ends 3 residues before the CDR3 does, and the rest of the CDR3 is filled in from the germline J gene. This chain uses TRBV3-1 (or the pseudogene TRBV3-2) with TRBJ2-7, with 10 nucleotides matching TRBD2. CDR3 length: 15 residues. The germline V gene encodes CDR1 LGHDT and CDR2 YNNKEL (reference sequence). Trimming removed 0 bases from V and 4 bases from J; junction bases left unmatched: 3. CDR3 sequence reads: CASSQDSSGRYEQYF. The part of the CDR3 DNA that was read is TGTGCCAGCAGCCAAGACTCTAGCGGGAGATACGAG.